This T cell receptor beta chain was retrieved from a study of cytomegalovirus exposure and HLA in healthy donors. Findings and limits, study-wide: Previously analyzed data showed that most TCR beta V segments were productive at a frequency of about 90% or about 30%. Analyses of presence/absence relied on an assumption of roughly uniform sequencing depth across donors.

The ends lost 7 bases at V and 2 bases at J; junction bases unmatched: 5. This CDR3 is built from 14 residues. Germline V gene lookup returns CDR1 SEHNR and CDR2 FQNEAQ (reference sequence). This clone was seen a single time. Its antigen remains unidentified. Primers for the PCR totalled 60 Vbeta and 13 Jbeta. Libraries were prepared by immunoSEQ multiplex PCR; TCRdb keeps only in-frame clonotypes and omits some of them. The sample contains 210,000 or so clones, more than 60% of which appear only once. Sequencing was performed on PBMCs. The TCR was taken from a woman aged 60-70 years in good health and CMV-seropositive. The V gene is TRBV7-9, the J gene TRBJ1-2; 9 bases are a match to TRBD1. Here the CDR3 DNA reads TGTGCCAGCACTGGGACAGGGAACAACTATGGCTACACCTTC. Protein: CASTGTGNNYGYTF.